Each of the 20 T cell receptor beta chains below was sequenced from the same sample in a study of untreated major depressive disorder. These receptors are not linked to any known antigen. TCRdb's table, derived via immunoSEQ multiplex PCR, lists solely in-frame clones and lacks some. The table has some 27,000 clones, 91% seen once. Overall study findings and caveats: Compared with controls, depressed patients showed more TRBV05-01 (Vbeta 5.1) usage in CD4+ T cells.

What was sequenced was CD4+ T cells from PBMCs. These receptors all stem from a woman in her thirties with major depressive disorder.

This clone was counted a single time. The chain carries TRBV5-1 and TRBJ1-6, with D possibly being TRBD1 (5 bases). The CDR3 is 18 amino acids. Trimming pared 0 bases from V and 3 bases from J, leaving 16 bases between. CDR1 SGHRS and CDR2 YFSETQ come from the germline V gene. CDR3 sequence: CASSLGVGGRVYNSPLHF. The CDR3 DNA reads as TGCGCCAGCAGCTTGGGAGTCGGGGGTCGGGTCTATAATTCACCCCTCCACTTT. Full variable domain (rest looked up from reference TRBV5-1 and TRBJ1-6): KAGVTQTPRYLIKTRGQQVTLSCSPISGHRSVSWYQQTPGQGLQFLFEYFSETQRNKGNFPGRFSGRQFSNSRSEMNVSTLELGDSALYLCASSLGVGGRVYNSPLHFGNGTRLTVT.

The chain uses TRBV9 and TRBJ2-7, with D unresolved. The V end was cut by 0 bases, the J end by 0 bases, with 10 bases between. The CDR3 is made up of 15 amino acids. CDR1 and CDR2 (germline): SGDLS, YYNGEE. CDR3 sequence reads: CASSVGQASSYEQYF. Here the CDR3 DNA reads TGTGCCAGCAGCGTAGGGCAGGCTAGCTCCTACGAGCAGTACTTC.

The J gene is TRBJ2-7, the V gene TRBV10-3, with D uncertain. Germline V gene data show CDR1 as ENHRY and CDR2 as SYGVKD. V was pared by 6 bases and J by 0 bases, with 6 bases between. This CDR3 is built from 12 residues. CDR3 sequence reads: CAIRNSSYEQYF. For the CDR3, the DNA is TGTGCCATCAGGAATAGCTCCTACGAGCAGTACTTC.

This clone came up a few times. V is TRBV5-6 and J is TRBJ1-2; TRBD1 might be the D (6 bases). The V gene lost 3 bases and the J gene lost 6 bases, with 12 bases spanning the gap. The CDR3 sequence is 13 residues long. Germline V gene data show CDR1 as SGHDT and CDR2 as YYEEEE. CDR3 loop: CASSSRGSDGYTF. CDR3 bases: TGTGCCAGCAGCTCGAGGGGGTCTGATGGCTACACCTTC.

The V and J genes are TRBV5-1 and TRBJ2-7; 9 bases are shared with TRBD2. The length of the CDR3 is 15 residues. Germline V gene data show CDR1 as SGHRS and CDR2 as YFSETQ. Unmatched junction bases numbered 12, after V lost 5 bases and J lost 6 bases. CDR3 bases: TGCGCCAGCAGGGCCAGCGGGGGGCCTCCGCTCGAGCAGTACTTC. Its translation: CASRASGGPPLEQYF.

V usage is TRBV5-1 and J usage is TRBJ1-6, with D tentatively TRBD1 (6 bases). This CDR3 has 15 residues. V lost 4 bases and J 8 bases, leaving 16 bases between the germline ends. Germline CDR1 and CDR2: SGHRS and YFSETQ. This CDR3 is CASSPQGAPYSPLHF. CDR3 nucleotide sequence: TGCGCCAGCAGCCCACAGGGAGCCCCCTATTCACCCCTCCACTTT.

The chain couples TRBV4-2 to TRBJ2-2; a possible D gene is TRBD2 (6 bases). With 4 bases removed from V and 1 base from J, the gap between germline ends came to 13 bases. The CDR3 has 16 residues. CDR1 LGHNA and CDR2 YNFKEQ come from the germline V gene. CDR3 region: CASSPGTGLNTGELFF. The CDR3 region has the DNA TGTGCCAGCAGCCCCGGAACGGGACTGAACACCGGGGAGCTGTTTTTT.

In this sample, this clone turned up a few times. J is TRBJ2-7 and V is TRBV11-3; no clear D gene. Germline CDR1 reads SGHNT; CDR2 reads YENEEA. Trimming cost V 1 base and J 2 bases, with 12 bases left between them. This CDR3 has 15 residues. The DNA of the CDR3 is TGTGCCAGCAGCTTAGGCAGGCTATCCACCTACGAGCAGTACTTC. Protein: CASSLGRLSTYEQYF.

CDR3 coding DNA: TGTGCCAGCAGCTTAACAGGGGGCCGAGGAAACACTGAAGCTTTCTTT. It codes for CASSLTGGRGNTEAFF. J is TRBJ1-1 and V is TRBV7-9; 9 bases map to TRBD1. CDR1 and CDR2 (germline): SEHNR, FQNEAQ (reference sequence). The CDR3 is 16 residues long. V lost 2 bases to trimming and J lost 2 bases; unmatched junction nucleotides: 6.

V and J are TRBV28 and TRBJ1-2, with 9 bases lining up with TRBD1. Germline V lookup: CDR1 MDHEN, CDR2 SYDVKM. The CDR3 loop spans 15 amino acids. The trim removed 5 bases at V and 3 bases at J, leaving 7 bases unmatched. CDR3 region: CASSRLRTGDYGYTF. The CDR3 DNA sequence: TGTGCCAGCAGTCGACTTAGGACAGGGGACTATGGCTACACCTTC.

This rearrangement joins TRBV7-9 to TRBJ2-7, with D maybe TRBD2 (6 bases). Trimming took off 1 base at V and 0 bases at J, with 13 bases between the two ends. Germline V gives CDR1 SEHNR, CDR2 FQNEAQ (reference sequence). CDR3 size: 16 residues. CDR3 region: CASSLVGGVRSYEQYF. In DNA form, the CDR3 reads TGTGCCAGCAGCTTAGTGGGCGGGGTTCGCTCCTACGAGCAGTACTTC.

The J gene is TRBJ2-4, the V gene TRBV12-5, with TRBD1 matching 10 bases. From germline, CDR1 is LGHNT and CDR2 FRNRAP. The CDR3 runs to 17 residues. V shed 6 bases and J 0 bases; nucleotides not matched to a gene: 8. In DNA, the CDR3 is TGTGCTAGTGGGCAGACAGGGGGCACCGTAGCCAAAAACATTCAGTACTTC. Amino acid sequence: CASGQTGGTVAKNIQYF.

This clone has only one observation. The chain uses TRBV7-9 and TRBJ2-3, with 10 bases that match TRBD2. V was clipped by 5 bases and J by 6 bases; unmatched bases: 11. The CDR3 runs to 16 residues. Germline CDR1 and CDR2: SEHNR and FQNEAQ (reference sequence). The CDR3: CASSLRLAGDSDTQYF. Written as DNA, the CDR3 is TGTGCCAGCAGCCTCCGGCTAGCGGGGGATTCGGATACGCAGTATTTT.

The chain carries TRBV4-2 and TRBJ1-1; D is uncertain. V lost 0 bases and J lost 1, with 3 bases in between. There are 13 residues in the CDR3. Germline V gives CDR1 LGHNA, CDR2 YNFKEQ. This CDR3 reads CASSQDWNTEAFF. The CDR3 nucleotides read TGTGCCAGCAGCCAAGACTGGAACACTGAAGCTTTCTTT.

The chain couples TRBV2 to TRBJ1-1, with D hard to call. Trimming left V 7 bases short and J 3 bases short, with 9 bases between. The CDR3 totals 12 residues. The germline V gene has CDR1 SNHLY and CDR2 FYNNEI. For the CDR3, the DNA is TGTGCCAGCAATCTCTGGGACACTGAAGCTTTCTTT. This gives the protein CASNLWDTEAFF. The complete variable domain, with remaining parts taken from reference TRBV2 and TRBJ1-1, reads EPEVTQTPSHQVTQMGQEVILRCVPISNHLYFYWYRQILGQKVEFLVSFYNNEISEKSEIFDDQFSVERPDGSNFTLKIRSTKLEDSAMYFCASNLWDTEAFFGQGTRLTVV.

The rearrangement joins TRBV11-1 to TRBJ2-7; D tentatively fits TRBD1 or TRBD2 (6 bases each). Per the germline V gene, CDR1 is SGHAT and CDR2 is FQDESV (reference sequence). The V end was cut by 4 bases, the J end by 3 bases, with 13 bases between. The CDR3 sequence is 14 residues long. The CDR3 here is CASSSRGRIYEQYF. The CDR3, as DNA: TGTGCCAGCAGCTCTAGGGGGAGGATCTACGAGCAGTACTTC.

The J gene is TRBJ2-1, the V gene TRBV28; 8 bases are shared with TRBD1. The CDR3 is 16 residues long. In germline, CDR1 is MDHEN, CDR2 SYDVKM. The V segment lost 5 bases and the J segment 2 bases; nucleotides outside the gene matches: 8. The CDR3 sequence: CASSGVGQAAYNEQFF. CDR3 in DNA: TGTGCCAGCAGTGGAGTGGGACAGGCCGCCTACAATGAGCAGTTCTTC.

In this sample, this clone turned up a few times. Different DNA sequences within this sample yield the same CDR3. This chain joins TRBV5-1 and TRBJ2-1; TRBD2 agrees at 8 bases. This CDR3 is built from 15 residues. V trimming: 2 bases; J trimming: 2 bases; junction bases outside the gene matches: 3. The germline gives CDR1 SGHRS, CDR2 YFSETQ. CDR3: CASSLAGETYNEQFF. The CDR3 DNA reads TGCGCCAGCAGCTTAGCGGGAGAAACCTACAATGAGCAGTTCTTC.

This clone showed up just once. The V call is TRBV5-4, the J call TRBJ1-5; the D gene is possibly TRBD1 (5 bases). Trimming cost V 1 base and J 6 bases, with 11 bases left between them. Germline CDR1 is SGHNT and CDR2 is YYREEE (reference sequence). The CDR3 totals 14 residues. This chain's CDR3 is CASSLMGGTQPQHF. The CDR3 coding sequence is TGTGCCAGCAGCTTGATGGGGGGGACTCAGCCCCAGCATTTT.

This chain connects TRBV7-6 to TRBJ2-3, with no clear D. This CDR3 is built from 12 residues. V gave up 4 bases and J gave up 6 bases, with 8 bases separating them. Germline CDR1 is SGHVS and CDR2 is FNYEAQ. This chain's CDR3 is CASSSTEDTQYF. The DNA of the CDR3 is TGTGCCAGCAGCTCTACAGAGGATACGCAGTATTTT.